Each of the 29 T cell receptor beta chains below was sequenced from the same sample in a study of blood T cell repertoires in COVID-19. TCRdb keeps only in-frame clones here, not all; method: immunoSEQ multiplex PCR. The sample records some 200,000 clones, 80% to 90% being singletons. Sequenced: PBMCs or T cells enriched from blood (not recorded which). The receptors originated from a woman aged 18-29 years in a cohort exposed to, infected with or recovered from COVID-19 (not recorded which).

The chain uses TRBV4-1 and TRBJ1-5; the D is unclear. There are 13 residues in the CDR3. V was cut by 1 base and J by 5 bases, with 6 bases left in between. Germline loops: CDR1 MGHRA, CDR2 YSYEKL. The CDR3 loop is CASSQVTDQPQHF. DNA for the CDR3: TGCGCCAGCAGCCAAGTTACGGATCAGCCCCAGCATTTT.

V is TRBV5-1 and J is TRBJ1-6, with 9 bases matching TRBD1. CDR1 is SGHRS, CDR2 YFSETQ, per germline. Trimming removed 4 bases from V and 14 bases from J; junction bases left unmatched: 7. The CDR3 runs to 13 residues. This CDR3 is CASSEGTGSSLHF. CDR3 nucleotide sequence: TGCGCCAGCAGCGAAGGGACAGGGAGTTCCCTCCACTTT.

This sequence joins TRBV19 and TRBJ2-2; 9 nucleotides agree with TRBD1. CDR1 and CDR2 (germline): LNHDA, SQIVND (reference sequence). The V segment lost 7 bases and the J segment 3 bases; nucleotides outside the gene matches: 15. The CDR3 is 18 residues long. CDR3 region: CASTIQGAGTGYTGELFF. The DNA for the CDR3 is TGTGCCAGTACCATCCAAGGGGCCGGGACAGGGTACACCGGGGAGCTGTTTTTT. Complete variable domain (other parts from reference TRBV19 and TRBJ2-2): DGGITQSPKYLFRKEGQNVTLSCEQNLNHDAMYWYRQDPGQGLRLIYYSQIVNDFQKGDIAEGYSVSREKKESFPLTVTSAQKNPTAFYLCASTIQGAGTGYTGELFFGEGSRLTVL.

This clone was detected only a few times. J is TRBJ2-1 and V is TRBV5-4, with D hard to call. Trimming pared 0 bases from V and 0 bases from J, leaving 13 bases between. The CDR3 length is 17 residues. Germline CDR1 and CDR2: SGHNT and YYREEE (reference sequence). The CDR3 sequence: CASSLDAAYSSYNEQFF. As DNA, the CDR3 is TGTGCCAGCAGCTTGGATGCCGCCTATAGCTCCTACAATGAGCAGTTCTTC.

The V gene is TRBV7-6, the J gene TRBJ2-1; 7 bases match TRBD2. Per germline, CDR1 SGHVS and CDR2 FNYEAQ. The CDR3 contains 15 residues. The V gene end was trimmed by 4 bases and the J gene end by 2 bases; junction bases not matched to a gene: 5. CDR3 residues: CASSYGGRPYNEQFF. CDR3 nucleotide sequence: TGTGCCAGCAGCTACGGCGGGAGACCCTACAATGAGCAGTTCTTC.

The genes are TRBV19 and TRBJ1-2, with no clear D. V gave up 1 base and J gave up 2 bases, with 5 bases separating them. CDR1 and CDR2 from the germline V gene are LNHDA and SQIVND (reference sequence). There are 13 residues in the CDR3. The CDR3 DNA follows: TGTGCCAGTAGTATAGGCAGAAACTATGGCTACACCTTC. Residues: CASSIGRNYGYTF.

Written as DNA, the CDR3 is TGTGCCAGCAGCTCCCGGGGGACAGGGGAAGACTATGGCTACACCTTC. It is translated as CASSSRGTGEDYGYTF. The chain employs TRBV7-9 and TRBJ1-2, with 10 bases that match TRBD1. The trim removed 4 bases at V and 3 bases at J, leaving 8 bases unmatched. The CDR3 loop spans 16 amino acids. CDR1 is SEHNR, CDR2 FQNEAQ, per germline (reference sequence).

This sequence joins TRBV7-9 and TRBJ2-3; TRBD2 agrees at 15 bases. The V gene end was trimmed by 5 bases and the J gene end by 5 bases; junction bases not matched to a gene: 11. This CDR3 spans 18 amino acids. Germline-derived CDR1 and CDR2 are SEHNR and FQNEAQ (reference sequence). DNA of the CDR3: TGTGCCAGCAGCATCACCCCTGGACTAGCGGGGGGGCGAGATACGCAGTATTTT. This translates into CASSITPGLAGGRDTQYF.

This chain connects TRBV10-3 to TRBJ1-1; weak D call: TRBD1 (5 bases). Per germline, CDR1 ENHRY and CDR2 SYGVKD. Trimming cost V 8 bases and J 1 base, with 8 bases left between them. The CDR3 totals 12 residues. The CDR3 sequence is CAIGTGNTEAFF. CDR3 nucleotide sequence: TGTGCCATCGGAACAGGGAACACTGAAGCTTTCTTT.

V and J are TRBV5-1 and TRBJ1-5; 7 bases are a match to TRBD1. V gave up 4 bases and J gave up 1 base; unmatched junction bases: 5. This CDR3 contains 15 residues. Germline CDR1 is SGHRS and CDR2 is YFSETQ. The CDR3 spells CASSEGTASNQPQHF. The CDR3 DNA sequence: TGCGCCAGCAGCGAAGGGACAGCGAGCAATCAGCCCCAGCATTTT.

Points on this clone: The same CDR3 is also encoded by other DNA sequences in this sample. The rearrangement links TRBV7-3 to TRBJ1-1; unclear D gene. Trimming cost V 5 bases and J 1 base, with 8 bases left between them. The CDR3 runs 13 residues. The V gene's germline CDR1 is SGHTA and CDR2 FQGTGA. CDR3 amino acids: CASSRTANTEAFF. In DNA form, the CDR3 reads TGTGCCAGCAGCCGTACAGCGAACACTGAAGCTTTCTTT.

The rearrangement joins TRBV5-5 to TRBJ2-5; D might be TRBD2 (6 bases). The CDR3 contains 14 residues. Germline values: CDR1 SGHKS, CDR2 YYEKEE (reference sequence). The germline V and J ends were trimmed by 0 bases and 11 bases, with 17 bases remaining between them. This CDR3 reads CASSLVRGIIPQYF. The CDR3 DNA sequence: TGTGCCAGCAGCTTGGTACGCGGGATCATCCCTCAGTACTTC.

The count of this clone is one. The CDR3 sequence is CASSPMSGTLYIQFF. CDR3 DNA sequence: TGCGCCAGCAGCCCGATGTCCGGGACACTATATATCCAGTTCTTC. The chain couples TRBV5-1 to TRBJ2-1, with a weak D call TRBD1 (6 bases). Trimming took 4 bases from V and 13 from J, leaving 24 bases between them. Germline CDR1 and CDR2: SGHRS and YFSETQ. This CDR3 comprises 15 residues.

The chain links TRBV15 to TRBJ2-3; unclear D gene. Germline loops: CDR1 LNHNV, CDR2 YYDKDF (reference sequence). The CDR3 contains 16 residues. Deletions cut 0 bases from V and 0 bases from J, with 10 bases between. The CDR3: CATSREIRLSTDTQYF. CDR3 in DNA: TGTGCCACCAGCAGAGAGATCAGGCTTAGCACAGATACGCAGTATTTT.

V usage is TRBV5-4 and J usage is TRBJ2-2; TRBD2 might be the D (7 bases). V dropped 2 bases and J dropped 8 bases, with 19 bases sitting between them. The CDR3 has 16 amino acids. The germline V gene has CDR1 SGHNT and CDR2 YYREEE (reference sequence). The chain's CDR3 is CASSFLGGALPGELFF. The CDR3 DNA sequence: TGTGCCAGCAGCTTTCTGGGGGGGGCCCTTCCTGGGGAGCTGTTTTTT.

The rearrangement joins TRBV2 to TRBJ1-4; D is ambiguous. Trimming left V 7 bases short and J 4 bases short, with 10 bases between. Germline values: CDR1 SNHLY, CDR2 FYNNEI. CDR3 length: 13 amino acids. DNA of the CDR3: TGTGCCAGCATGGGCAACGGTAATGAAAAACTGTTTTTT. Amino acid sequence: CASMGNGNEKLFF.

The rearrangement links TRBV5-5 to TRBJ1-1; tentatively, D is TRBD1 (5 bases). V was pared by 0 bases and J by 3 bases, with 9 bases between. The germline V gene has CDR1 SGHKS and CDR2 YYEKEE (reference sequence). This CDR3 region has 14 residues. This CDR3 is CASSLDSRDTEAFF. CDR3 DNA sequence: TGTGCCAGCAGCTTGGATTCCAGGGACACTGAAGCTTTCTTT.

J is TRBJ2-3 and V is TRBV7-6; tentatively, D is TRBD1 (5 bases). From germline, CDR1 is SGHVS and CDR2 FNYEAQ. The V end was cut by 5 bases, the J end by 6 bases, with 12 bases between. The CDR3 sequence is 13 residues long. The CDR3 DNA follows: TGTGCCAGCAGCGACAGATTCTTGGATACGCAGTATTTT. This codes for CASSDRFLDTQYF.

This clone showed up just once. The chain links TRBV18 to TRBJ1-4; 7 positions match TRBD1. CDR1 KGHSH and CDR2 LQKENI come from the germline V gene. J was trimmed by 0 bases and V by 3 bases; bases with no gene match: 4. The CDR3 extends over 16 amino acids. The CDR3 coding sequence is TGTGCCAGCTCACCTGGACAGGCCTCAACTAATGAAAAACTGTTTTTT. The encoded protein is CASSPGQASTNEKLFF.

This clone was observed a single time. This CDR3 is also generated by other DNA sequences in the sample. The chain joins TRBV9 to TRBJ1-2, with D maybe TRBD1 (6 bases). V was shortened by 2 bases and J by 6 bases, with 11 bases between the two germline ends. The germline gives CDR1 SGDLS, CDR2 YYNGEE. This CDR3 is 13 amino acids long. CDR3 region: CASSVGAGDGYTF. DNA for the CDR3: TGTGCCAGCAGCGTCGGGGCAGGGGATGGCTACACCTTC.

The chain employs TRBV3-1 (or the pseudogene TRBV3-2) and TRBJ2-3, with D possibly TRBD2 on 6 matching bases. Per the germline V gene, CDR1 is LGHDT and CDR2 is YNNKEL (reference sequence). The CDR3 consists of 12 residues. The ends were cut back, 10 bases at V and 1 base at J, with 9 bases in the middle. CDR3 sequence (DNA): TGTGCCACGGGAGAAGGCACAGATACGCAGTATTTT. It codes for CATGEGTDTQYF.

The CDR3 reads CASSVEDNPYEQYF. The CDR3 DNA follows: TGTGCCAGCAGCGTAGAGGACAACCCCTACGAGCAGTACTTC. J is TRBJ2-7 and V is TRBV9, with D possibly matching TRBD1 (5 bases). CDR1 is SGDLS and CDR2 is YYNGEE in the germline V gene. The ends were cut back, 0 bases at V and 2 bases at J, with 9 bases in the middle. The CDR3 contains 14 residues.

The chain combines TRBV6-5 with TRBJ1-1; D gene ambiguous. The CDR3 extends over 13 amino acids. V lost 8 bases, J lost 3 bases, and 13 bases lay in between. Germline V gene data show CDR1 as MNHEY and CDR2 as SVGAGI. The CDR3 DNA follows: TGTGCCAGCTCAAGTGGAGGTCACACTGAAGCTTTCTTT. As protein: CASSSGGHTEAFF.

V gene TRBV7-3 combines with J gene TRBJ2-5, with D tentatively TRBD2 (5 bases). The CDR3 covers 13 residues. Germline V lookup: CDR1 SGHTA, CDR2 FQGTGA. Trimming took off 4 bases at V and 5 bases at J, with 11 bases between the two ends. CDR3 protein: CASSSSPSETQYF. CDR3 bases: TGTGCCAGCAGCTCTAGCCCCTCGGAGACCCAGTACTTC.

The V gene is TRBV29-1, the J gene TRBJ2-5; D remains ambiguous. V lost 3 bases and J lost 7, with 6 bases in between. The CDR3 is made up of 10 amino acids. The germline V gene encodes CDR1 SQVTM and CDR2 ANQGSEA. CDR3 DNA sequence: TGCAGCGTTGACGGTGGGACCCAGTACTTC. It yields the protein CSVDGGTQYF.

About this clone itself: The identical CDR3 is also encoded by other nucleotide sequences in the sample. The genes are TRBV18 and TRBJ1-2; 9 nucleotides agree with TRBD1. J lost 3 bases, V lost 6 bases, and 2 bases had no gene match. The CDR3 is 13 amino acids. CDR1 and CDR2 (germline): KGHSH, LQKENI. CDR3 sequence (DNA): TGTGCCAGCTCGCGGGACAGGGACTATGGCTACACCTTC. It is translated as CASSRDRDYGYTF.

CDR3 nucleotide sequence: TGTGCCAGCTCACCACCATTGCAGGGGCCCACCTACAATGAGCAGTTCTTC. Encoded protein: CASSPPLQGPTYNEQFF. The gene calls are TRBV18 and TRBJ2-1; TRBD1 might be the D (6 bases). The ends were cut back, 0 bases at V and 2 bases at J, with 14 bases in the middle. The CDR3 is 17 residues long. CDR1 and CDR2 (germline): KGHSH, LQKENI.

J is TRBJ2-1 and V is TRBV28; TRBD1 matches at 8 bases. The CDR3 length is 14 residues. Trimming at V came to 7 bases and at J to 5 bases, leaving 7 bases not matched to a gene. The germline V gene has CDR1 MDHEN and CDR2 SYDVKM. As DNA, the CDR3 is TGTGCCAGCACCTTGCAGGGGGCGAACAATGAGCAGTTCTTC. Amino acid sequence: CASTLQGANNEQFF. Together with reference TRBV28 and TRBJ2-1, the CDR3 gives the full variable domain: DVKVTQSSRYLVKRTGEKVFLECVQDMDHENMFWYRQDPGLGLRLIYFSYDVKMKEKGDIPEGYSVSREKKERFSLILESASTNQTSMYLCASTLQGANNEQFFGPGTRLTVL.

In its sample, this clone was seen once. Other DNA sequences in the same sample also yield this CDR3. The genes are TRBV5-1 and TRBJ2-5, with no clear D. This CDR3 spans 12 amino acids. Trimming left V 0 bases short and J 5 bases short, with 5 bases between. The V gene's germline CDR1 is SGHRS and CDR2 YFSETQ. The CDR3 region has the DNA TGCGCCAGCAGCTTGGCCGGGGAGACCCAGTACTTC. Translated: CASSLAGETQYF.